This T cell receptor (beta chain) emerged from a study of early T cells in non-severe SARS-CoV-2 infection. The table lists this clonotype with a few counts. TCRdb redid the calling of the 5' RACE reads with MiXCR, one entry per CDR3 protein. The repertoire has around 58,000 distinct CDR3 sequences, 7.7% of them found once; the top ten carry about 10%. Unmatched junction bases numbered 4, after V lost 6 bases and J lost 4 bases. Germline lookup yields CDR1 SNHLY and CDR2 FYNNEI. This CDR3 has 14 amino acids. This specimen was whole blood, taken at baseline. V usage is TRBV2 and J usage is TRBJ1-1; 11 bases fit TRBD1. This receptor was obtained from an adult who was a healthcare worker with PCR-confirmed SARS-CoV-2 infection or an uninfected control (not recorded which). The CDR3 DNA reads TGTGCCAGCAGCGGGACAGGGGGACGCACTGAAGCTTTCTTT. Protein product: CASSGTGGRTEAFF.